This T cell receptor beta chain was sequenced in a study of blood T cell repertoires in COVID-19. Background on the study: From T cells, B-cell-depleted T cells, or PBMCs came the material, which was cDNA or gDNA.

This CDR3 has 13 amino acids. The germline V and J ends were trimmed by 5 bases and 8 bases, with 15 bases remaining between them. Germline lookup yields CDR1 MDHEN and CDR2 SYDVKM. Recovered participants had two consecutive negative NP/OP PCR tests, healthcare professional clearance, or symptom resolution. As originally analysed: By means of reference gene primer amplification, nucleated cell counts were estimated. The method was immunoSEQ multiplex PCR; TCRdb's version includes in-frame clones alone and lacks a portion of them. That table gives V, J and clone size, and the DNA gave D and trimming. The repertoire holds around 260,000 clones, 80% to 90% seen once, with around 4.5% in the top ten.

This chain uses TRBV28 with TRBJ1-1; D is perhaps TRBD1 (5 bases). This TCR was sampled from a woman aged 30 to 39 who had recovered from COVID-19. The specimen sequenced was PBMCs or T cells enriched from blood (not recorded which). The DNA of the CDR3 is TGTGCCAGCAGTCTCGGACAAGAAATCGAAGCTTTCTTT. The encoded protein is CASSLGQEIEAFF. The full variable domain, with the rest looked up from reference TRBV28 and TRBJ1-1, is DVKVTQSSRYLVKRTGEKVFLECVQDMDHENMFWYRQDPGLGLRLIYFSYDVKMKEKGDIPEGYSVSREKKERFSLILESASTNQTSMYLCASSLGQEIEAFFGQGTRLTVV.